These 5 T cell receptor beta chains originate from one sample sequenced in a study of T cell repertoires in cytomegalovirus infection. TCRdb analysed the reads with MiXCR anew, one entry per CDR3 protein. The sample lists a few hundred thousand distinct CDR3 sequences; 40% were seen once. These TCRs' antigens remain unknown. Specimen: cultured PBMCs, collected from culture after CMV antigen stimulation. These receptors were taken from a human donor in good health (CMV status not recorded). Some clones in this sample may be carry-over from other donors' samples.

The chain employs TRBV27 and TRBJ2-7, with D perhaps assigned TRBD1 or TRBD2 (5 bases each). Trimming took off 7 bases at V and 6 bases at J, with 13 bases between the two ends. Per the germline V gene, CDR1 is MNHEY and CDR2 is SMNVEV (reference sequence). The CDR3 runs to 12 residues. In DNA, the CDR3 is TGTGCCAGCAAGGGACGTTGGGCCGAGCAGTACTTC. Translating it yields CASKGRWAEQYF.

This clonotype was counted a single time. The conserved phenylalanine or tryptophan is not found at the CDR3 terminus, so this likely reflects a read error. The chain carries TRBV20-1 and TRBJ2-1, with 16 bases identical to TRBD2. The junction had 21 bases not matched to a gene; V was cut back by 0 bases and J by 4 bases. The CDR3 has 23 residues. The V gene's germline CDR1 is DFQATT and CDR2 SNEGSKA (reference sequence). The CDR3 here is CSARDIGTSGRAGPGPSYNEQFL. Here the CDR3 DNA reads TGCAGTGCTAGAGATATTGGGACTAGCGGGAGGGCCGGTCCCGGGCCCTCTTACAATGAGCAGTTCTTA.

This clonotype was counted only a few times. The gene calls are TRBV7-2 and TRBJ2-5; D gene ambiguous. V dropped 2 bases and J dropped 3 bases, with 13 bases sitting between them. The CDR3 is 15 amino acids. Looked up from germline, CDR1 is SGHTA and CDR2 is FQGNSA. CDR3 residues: CASSLSPASKETQYF. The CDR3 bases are TGTGCCAGCAGCTTATCCCCGGCTTCCAAAGAGACCCAGTACTTC.

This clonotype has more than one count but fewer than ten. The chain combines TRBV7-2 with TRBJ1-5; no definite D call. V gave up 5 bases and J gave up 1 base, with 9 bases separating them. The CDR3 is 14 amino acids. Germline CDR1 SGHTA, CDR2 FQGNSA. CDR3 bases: TGTGCCAGCAGCCGACACCACAGCAATCAGCCCCAGCATTTT. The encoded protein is CASSRHHSNQPQHF.

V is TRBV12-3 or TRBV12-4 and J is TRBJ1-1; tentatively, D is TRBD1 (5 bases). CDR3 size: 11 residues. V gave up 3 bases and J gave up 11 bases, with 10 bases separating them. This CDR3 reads CASSFGGHAFF. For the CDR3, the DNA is TGTGCCAGCAGTTTTGGGGGTCATGCTTTCTTT.